This T cell receptor (beta chain) was sequenced for a study of PD-1 blockade in classical Hodgkin lymphoma. Study outcomes and limitations: While CD8+ TCR diversity did not rise significantly by C4D1, CD4+ TCR diversity did. For complete responders, baseline diversity was comparable to that of newly diagnosed patients.

TCRdb's copy holds only in-frame clones and misses some; the assay was immunoSEQ multiplex PCR. The sample holds approximately 44,000 clones, roughly 70% seen once. Every patient had relapsed following autologous stem cell transplantation, and cohorts differed in brentuximab vedotin exposure. Complete response, partial response or progressive disease were the best responses. In regard to this clone: As yet, its antigen is unknown.

V lost 8 bases and J 6 bases, leaving 8 bases between the germline ends. CDR3 size: 11 residues. The germline V gene has CDR1 MDHEN and CDR2 SYDVKM. This chain joins TRBV28 and TRBJ1-5; D not certain. The TCR sequence derives from a human donor with classical Hodgkin lymphoma. Material: peripheral blood mononuclear cells (PBMCs), obtained at baseline. The DNA for the CDR3 is TGTGCCAGCGCCTTACGTCAGCCCCAGCATTTT. Protein: CASALRQPQHF. The entire variable domain, with the rest obtained from reference TRBV28 and TRBJ1-5, is as follows: DVKVTQSSRYLVKRTGEKVFLECVQDMDHENMFWYRQDPGLGLRLIYFSYDVKMKEKGDIPEGYSVSREKKERFSLILESASTNQTSMYLCASALRQPQHFGDGTRLSIL.